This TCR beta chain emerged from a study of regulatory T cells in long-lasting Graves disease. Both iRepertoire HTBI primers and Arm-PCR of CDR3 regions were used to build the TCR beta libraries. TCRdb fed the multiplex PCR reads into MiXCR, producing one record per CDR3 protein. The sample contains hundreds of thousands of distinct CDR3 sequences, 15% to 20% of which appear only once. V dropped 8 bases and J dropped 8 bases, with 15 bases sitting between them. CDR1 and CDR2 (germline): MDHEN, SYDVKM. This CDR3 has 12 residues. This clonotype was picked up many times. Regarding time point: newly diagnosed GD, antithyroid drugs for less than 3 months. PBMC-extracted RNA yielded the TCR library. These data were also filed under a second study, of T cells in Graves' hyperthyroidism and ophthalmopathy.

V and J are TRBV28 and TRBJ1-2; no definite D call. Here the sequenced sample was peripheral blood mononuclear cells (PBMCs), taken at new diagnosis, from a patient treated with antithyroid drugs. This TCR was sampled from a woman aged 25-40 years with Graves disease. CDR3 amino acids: CASLEEIKGYTF. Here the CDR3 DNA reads TGTGCCAGCCTCGAGGAGATTAAGGGCTACACCTTC.